Listed below are T cell receptor beta chains from one sample, sequenced in a study of cytomegalovirus exposure and HLA in healthy donors. Sequencing used immunoSEQ multiplex PCR; TCRdb keeps in-frame clones, though not all of them. This table holds some 70,000 clones, around 68% found once. Sequencing input: PBMCs. These TCRs come from a woman between 25 and 40 years old in good health and CMV-seronegative. The CDR3 runs from the conserved cysteine through the conserved F or W. The D gene is left open where the match is weak. Expanded clones get a size class; other rows say once, few or many, or leave the size out.

d_gene	v_gene	len	abundance	j_gene	CDR3nt	CDR3aa
NA	TRBV6-5	15	NA	TRBJ2-3	TGTGCCAGCAGTTACTCGGTCAGGGAAGGGGATACGCAGTATTTT	CASSYSVREGDTQYF
NA	TRBV6-1	17	NA	TRBJ2-7	TGTGCCAGCAGTGACCCTAGGAAGTTGGCCTTCCTCTACGAGCAGTACTTC	CASSDPRKLAFLYEQYF
TRBD2	TRBV19	16	NA	TRBJ2-3	TGTGCCAGTAGTATAGGTCGCGGGGGGGCTACAGATACGCAGTATTTT	CASSIGRGGATDTQYF
TRBD2	TRBV7-6	16	few	TRBJ2-7	TGTGCCAGCAGCCTTACCGGGACTAGGGGTTCCTACGAGCAGTACTTC	CASSLTGTRGSYEQYF
TRBD1	TRBV7-9	14	NA	TRBJ1-2	TGTGCCAGCAGCCTAGGGGACGGACAGGATCGCTACACCTTC	CASSLGDGQDRYTF
TRBD1	TRBV18	13	few	TRBJ1-4	TGTGCCAGCTCAACAGGGGTGAATGAAAAACTGTTTTTT	CASSTGVNEKLFF
NA	TRBV7-8	17	NA	TRBJ2-6	TGTGCCAGCAGCCCATTTACAGTTACCTCTGGGGCCAACGTCCTGACTTTC	CASSPFTVTSGANVLTF
NA	TRBV28	14	NA	TRBJ2-7	TGTGCCAGCAGTTTAATTGGGCCGTCCTACGAGCAGTACTTC	CASSLIGPSYEQYF
NA	TRBV27	13	NA	TRBJ1-5	TGTGCCAGCAGTGGCTTGAGGAATCAGCCCCAGCATTTT	CASSGLRNQPQHF
NA	TRBV2	13	NA	TRBJ1-2	TGTGCCAGCAGCCGCCAAGGGGTGGATGGCTACACCTTC	CASSRQGVDGYTF
TRBD1	TRBV7-2	14	once	TRBJ2-3	TGTGCCAGCAGCTTAGTAGGGGGCCCAGATACGCAGTATTTT	CASSLVGGPDTQYF
TRBD1	TRBV9	14	NA	TRBJ2-7	TGTGCCAGCAGCTGGGGACAGAAGTCCGGCGAGCAGTACTTC	CASSWGQKSGEQYF
TRBD2	TRBV5-1	15	NA	TRBJ2-3	TGCGCCAGCAGCCTACTAGCGCGCGGCACAGATACGCAGTATTTT	CASSLLARGTDTQYF
NA	TRBV6-4	17	NA	TRBJ2-1	TGTGCCAGCAGTGACTCGCCGGGGGGCCTCCGCGGCAATGAGCAGTTCTTC	CASSDSPGGLRGNEQFF
NA	TRBV12-2	16	NA	TRBJ2-2	TGTGCAAGTCGCACCCGGACAGGAACAAACACCGGGGAGCTGTTTTTT	CASRTRTGTNTGELFF
NA	TRBV4-2	16	NA	TRBJ1-2	TGTGCCAGCAGCCCTTCCGACACCGTGGCTTACTATGGCTACACCTTC	CASSPSDTVAYYGYTF
NA	TRBV4-3	13	NA	TRBJ2-7	TGCGCCAGCAGCCAAGAGGAGGGAAACGAGCAGTACTTC	CASSQEEGNEQYF
NA	TRBV18	12	NA	TRBJ1-2	TGTGCCAGCTCACCACTCTACTATGGCTACACCTTC	CASSPLYYGYTF
TRBD1	TRBV19	18	NA	TRBJ2-6	TGTGCCAGTAGTCCAAGGACAGGGCTAACCTCTGGGGCCAACGTCCTGACTTTC	CASSPRTGLTSGANVLTF
NA	TRBV9	15	NA	TRBJ1-5	TGTGCCAGCAGCGTAGCGCCGAGCGGCAATCAGCCCCAGCATTTT	CASSVAPSGNQPQHF
NA	TRBV5-4	16	NA	TRBJ1-3	TGTGCCAGCAGCCGCAACCACAGGGACTCTGGAAACACCATATATTTT	CASSRNHRDSGNTIYF
NA	TRBV29-1	12	NA	TRBJ1-2	TGCAGCGTTGAATTCGGGGACTATGGCTACACCTTC	CSVEFGDYGYTF
TRBD2	TRBV5-6	16	NA	TRBJ2-1	TGTGCCAGCAGCCCCGAGCGGGGGGGCCTACTTAATGAGCAGTTCTTC	CASSPERGGLLNEQFF
TRBD1	TRBV4-2	17	once	TRBJ1-2	TGTGCCAGCAGCCGAGAGACCGGTGGGACAGGTGACTATGGCTACACCTTC	CASSRETGGTGDYGYTF
TRBD1	TRBV7-3	13	NA	TRBJ1-5	TGTGCCAGCAGCTTACAGGGGGGTCAGCCCCAGCATTTT	CASSLQGGQPQHF
NA	TRBV6-4	13	NA	TRBJ2-4	TGTGCCAGCAGCTCTGAGGCTGGGTCGGGTCAGTACTTC	CASSSEAGSGQYF
TRBD1	TRBV29-1	12	NA	TRBJ1-1	TGCAGCGTTGAAGACCAGGGGGCAATGGCTTTCTTT	CSVEDQGAMAFF
NA	TRBV19	17	NA	TRBJ2-6	TGTGCCAGTAGTAGCTCACTAGGGATCCCTGGGGCCAACGTCCTGACTTTC	CASSSSLGIPGANVLTF
TRBD1	TRBV10-1	13	NA	TRBJ1-5	TGCGCCAGTACAGGGGGGTGCAATCAGCCCCAGCATTTT	CASTGGCNQPQHF
TRBD1	TRBV2	14	few	TRBJ1-1	TGTGCCAGCAGTGTGGACAGGTCCACCACTGAAGCTTTCTTT	CASSVDRSTTEAFF
TRBD1	TRBV5-1	15	NA	TRBJ2-1	TGCGCCAGCAGCTTGGGCCAGGGGGCCTACAATGAGCAGTTCTTC	CASSLGQGAYNEQFF
NA	TRBV4-1	14	once	TRBJ1-6	TGCGCCAGCAGCCAAGGGGGCCAGTCCTCACCCCTCCACTTT	CASSQGGQSSPLHF
TRBD1	TRBV9	14	NA	TRBJ2-5	TGTGCCAGCAGCCTATCCGGGACAGGAGAGACCCAGTACTTC	CASSLSGTGETQYF
TRBD2	TRBV9	15	NA	TRBJ2-7	TGTGCCAGCAGCGTAAGTGGGAGGGTCGTTCACGAGCAGTACTTC	CASSVSGRVVHEQYF
TRBD1	TRBV5-1	15	NA	TRBJ2-2	TGCGCCAGCAGCGATACAGGGGGCATCACCGGGGAGCTGTTTTTT	CASSDTGGITGELFF
TRBD1	TRBV16	17	few	TRBJ1-3	TGTGCCAGCAGTCCTCGGACAGGGGCGTCGTCTGGAAACACCATATATTTT	CASSPRTGASSGNTIYF
TRBD2	TRBV28	21	NA	TRBJ2-4	TGTGCCAGCACCACCCTGGGGTGGACTAGCGGGGCCGCCTTAGCCAAAAACATTCAGTACTTC	CASTTLGWTSGAALAKNIQYF
NA	TRBV30	15	NA	TRBJ2-3	TGTGCCTGGAGGGAGACAGGAGTTAGCACAGATACGCAGTATTTT	CAWRETGVSTDTQYF
TRBD1	TRBV29-1	13	NA	TRBJ1-2	TGCAGCGGGACCGGGACAGGGGGCTATGGCTACACCTTC	CSGTGTGGYGYTF
NA	TRBV18	12	NA	TRBJ1-3	TGTGCCAGCTCATTCAGAGGAAACACCATATATTTT	CASSFRGNTIYF
NA	TRBV5-5	14	NA	TRBJ1-2	TGTGCCAGCAGCTTGGGCCAGGGACTTAGGGGCTACACCTTC	CASSLGQGLRGYTF
TRBD1	TRBV30	14	NA	TRBJ1-6	TGTGCCTGGAGTGGGGACAGGGGCGGTTCACCCCTCCACTTT	CAWSGDRGGSPLHF
TRBD2	TRBV30	14	NA	TRBJ2-5	TGTGCCTGGAGCCGCAGCGGGGGCCAAGAGACCCAGTACTTC	CAWSRSGGQETQYF
NA	TRBV1	16	NA	TRBJ2-7	TGCACCAGCAGCCACTCAAATACAGGGAAGAGGTACGAGCAGTACTTC	CTSSHSNTGKRYEQYF